The clone carrying this T cell receptor beta chain was counted many times. Its antigen is not identified. These data originate in a study of breast tumors, draining lymph nodes, adjacent tissues. The lymph nodes were axillary draining lymph nodes from breast cancer patients. This CDR3 is 22 amino acids long. CDR1 MNHEY and CDR2 SVGAGI come from the germline V gene. With V trimmed by 0 bases and J by 1 base, 17 bases remained unmatched. Via MiXCR, TCRdb re-called the multiplex PCR reads, giving one row per CDR3 protein. This table holds 150,000 to 200,000 distinct CDR3 sequences, 30% to 35% found once. Study-wide points: Luminal-like breast cancer showed significantly higher tumor–nontumor repertoire similarity than basal-like. The data were judged consistent with most tumor T cells coming from lymph node and expanding in tumor. Data only fit, rather than demonstrated, lymph node origin of most tumor T cells.

Specimen: axillary lymph node tissue. The clonotype was recovered from a female donor with breast cancer. Some clones in this sample may be carry-over from other donors' samples. This rearrangement joins TRBV6-5 to TRBJ2-3, with 12 bases that match TRBD2. The CDR3 is CASSYSTEVDRLAGEGTDTQYF. CDR3 DNA sequence: TGTGCCAGCAGTTACTCCACCGAAGTAGATAGACTAGCGGGAGAGGGCACAGATACGCAGTATTTT.